The clone carrying this T cell receptor beta chain was seen more than once but under ten times. The data derive from a study of T-cell reconstitution after alpha-beta-depleted transplantation in children. Unique molecular identifiers were incorporated when the TCRbeta library was constructed. TCRdb reanalysed the PCR reads using MiXCR and keeps one entry per CDR3 protein. This sample has hundreds of thousands of distinct CDR3 sequences, with roughly 15% found just once. The ends lost 5 bases at V and 6 bases at J; junction bases unmatched: 8. The CDR3 has 14 amino acids. Germline CDR1 is SGHRS and CDR2 is YFSETQ.

The chain links TRBV5-1 to TRBJ2-1; 7 nucleotides align to TRBD2. The sequence came from a human donor who donated a stem cell graft to a child with Fanconi anemia. Sample: PBMCs, taken from the stem cell graft. The CDR3 loop is CASRDTSGGNEQFF. For the CDR3, the DNA is TGCGCCAGCAGGGACACCTCGGGAGGCAATGAGCAGTTCTTC.